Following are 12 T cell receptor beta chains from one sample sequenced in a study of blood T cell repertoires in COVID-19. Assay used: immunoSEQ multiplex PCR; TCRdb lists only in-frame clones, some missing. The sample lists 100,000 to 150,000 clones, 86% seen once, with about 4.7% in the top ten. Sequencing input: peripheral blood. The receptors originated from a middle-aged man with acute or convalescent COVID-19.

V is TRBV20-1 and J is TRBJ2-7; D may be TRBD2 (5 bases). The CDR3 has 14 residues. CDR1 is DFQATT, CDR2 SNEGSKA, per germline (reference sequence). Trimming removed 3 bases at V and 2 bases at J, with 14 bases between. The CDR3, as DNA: TGCAGTGCTAGTAGTCTAGCAGAAGCCTACGAGCAGTACTTC. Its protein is CSASSLAEAYEQYF.

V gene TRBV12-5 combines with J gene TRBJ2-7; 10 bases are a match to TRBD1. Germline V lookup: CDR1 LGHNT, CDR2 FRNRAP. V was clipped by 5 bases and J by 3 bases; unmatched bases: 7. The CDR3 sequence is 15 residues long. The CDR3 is CASGPGTGVFYEQYF. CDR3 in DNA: TGTGCTAGTGGTCCAGGGACAGGGGTGTTCTACGAGCAGTACTTC.

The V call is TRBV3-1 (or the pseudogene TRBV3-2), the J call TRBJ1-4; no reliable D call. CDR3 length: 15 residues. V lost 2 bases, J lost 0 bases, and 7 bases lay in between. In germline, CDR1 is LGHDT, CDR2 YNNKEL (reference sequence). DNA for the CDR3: TGTGCCAGCAGCCAATACAGATCAACTAATGAAAAACTGTTTTTT. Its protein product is CASSQYRSTNEKLFF.

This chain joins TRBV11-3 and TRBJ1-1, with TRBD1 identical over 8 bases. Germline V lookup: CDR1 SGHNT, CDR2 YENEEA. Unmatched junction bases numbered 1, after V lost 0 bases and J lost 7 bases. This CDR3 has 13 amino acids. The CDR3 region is CASSLDGTGEAFF. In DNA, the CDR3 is TGTGCCAGCAGCTTAGATGGGACAGGTGAAGCTTTCTTT.

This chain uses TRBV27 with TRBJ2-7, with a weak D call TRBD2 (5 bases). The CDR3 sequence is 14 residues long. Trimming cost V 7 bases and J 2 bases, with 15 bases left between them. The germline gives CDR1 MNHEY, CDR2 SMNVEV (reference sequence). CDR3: CASKEAPGTYEQYF. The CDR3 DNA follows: TGTGCCAGCAAGGAGGCTCCGGGCACCTACGAGCAGTACTTC.

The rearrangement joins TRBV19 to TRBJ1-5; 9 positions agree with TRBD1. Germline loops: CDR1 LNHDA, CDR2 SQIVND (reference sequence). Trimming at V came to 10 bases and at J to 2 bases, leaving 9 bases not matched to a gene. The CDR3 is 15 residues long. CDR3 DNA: TGTGCCACTGCAGGGGGACAGGGAGGCAATCAGCCCCAGCATTTT. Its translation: CATAGGQGGNQPQHF.

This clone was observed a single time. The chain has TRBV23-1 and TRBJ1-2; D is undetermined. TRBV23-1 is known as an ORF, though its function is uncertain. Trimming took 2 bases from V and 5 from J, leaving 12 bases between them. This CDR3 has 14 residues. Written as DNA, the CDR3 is TGCGCCAGCAGTCAAAAAACGGACTTTTATGGCTACACCTTC. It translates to CASSQKTDFYGYTF.

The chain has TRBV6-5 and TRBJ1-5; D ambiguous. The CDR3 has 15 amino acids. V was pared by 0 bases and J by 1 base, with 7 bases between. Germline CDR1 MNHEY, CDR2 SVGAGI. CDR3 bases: TGTGCCAGCAGTTACTCAGGCGGGAGCAATCAGCCCCAGCATTTT. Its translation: CASSYSGGSNQPQHF.

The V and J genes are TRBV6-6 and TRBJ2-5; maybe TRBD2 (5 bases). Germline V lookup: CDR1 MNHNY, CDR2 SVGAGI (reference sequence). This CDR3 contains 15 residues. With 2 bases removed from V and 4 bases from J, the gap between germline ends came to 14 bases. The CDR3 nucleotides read TGTGCCAGCAGTTACGTGAGGGATCTACGAGAGACCCAGTACTTC. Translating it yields CASSYVRDLRETQYF.

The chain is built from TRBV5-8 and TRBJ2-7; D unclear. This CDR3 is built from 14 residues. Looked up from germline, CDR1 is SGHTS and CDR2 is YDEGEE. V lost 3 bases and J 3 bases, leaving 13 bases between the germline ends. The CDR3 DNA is TGTGCCAGCAGCTCCTCGACTCCGAGCTACGAGCAGTACTTC. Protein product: CASSSSTPSYEQYF.

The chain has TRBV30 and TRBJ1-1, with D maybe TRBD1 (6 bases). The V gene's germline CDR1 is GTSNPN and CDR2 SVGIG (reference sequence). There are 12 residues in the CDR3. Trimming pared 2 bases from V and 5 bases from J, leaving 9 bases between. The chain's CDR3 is CAWSNQGTEAFF. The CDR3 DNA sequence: TGTGCCTGGAGTAACCAGGGGACTGAAGCTTTCTTT.

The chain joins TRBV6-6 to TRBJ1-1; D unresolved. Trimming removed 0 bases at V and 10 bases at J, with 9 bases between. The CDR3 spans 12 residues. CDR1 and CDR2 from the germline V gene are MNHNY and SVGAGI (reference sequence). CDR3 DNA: TGTGCCAGCAGTTACTCGGAGGAGCGAGCTTTCTTT. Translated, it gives CASSYSEERAFF.